The 5 T cell receptor beta chains presented below share a single source sample, sequenced in a study of Ad26.COV2.S vaccination and SARS-CoV-2 variants. Treatment of the sample: some 19 received Ad26.COV2.S at low or high dose, single or two shots; about 5 received placebo; per-sample allocation not given. Samples came from day 63 after the first vaccine or placebo injection. Profiled with immunoSEQ multiplex PCR; TCRdb holds only in-frame clones, not every one. The sample gives hundreds of thousands of clones, around 89% of which show up once; 6.4% is in the top ten. Material: peripheral blood, obtained in a trial of Ad26.COV2.S vaccine versus placebo. All receptors come from a person aged 18 to 65 who received the Ad26.COV2.S COVID-19 vaccine or a placebo.

The CDR3 DNA follows: TGTGCCAGCAGCGTGAGGGACAGGGGCCGCACAGATACGCAGTATTTT. This codes for CASSVRDRGRTDTQYF. The V call is TRBV9, the J call TRBJ2-3, with 10 bases matching TRBD1. Germline V gives CDR1 SGDLS, CDR2 YYNGEE. V was pared by 2 bases and J by 1 base, with 4 bases of the junction left unmatched. CDR3 length: 16 residues.

The chain carries TRBV9 and TRBJ1-1, with a weak D call TRBD1 (5 bases). CDR1 and CDR2 (germline): SGDLS, YYNGEE. This CDR3 spans 14 amino acids. V lost 3 bases to trimming and J lost 0 bases, with 9 bases between them. This chain's CDR3 is CASSGQFMNTEAFF. The CDR3 nucleotides read TGTGCCAGCAGCGGACAGTTTATGAACACTGAAGCTTTCTTT.

The chain links TRBV18 to TRBJ1-4, with TRBD1 identical over 7 bases. Per germline, CDR1 KGHSH and CDR2 LQKENI. The length of the CDR3 is 14 residues. Trimming at V came to 4 bases and at J to 5 bases, leaving 4 bases not matched to a gene. CDR3 loop: CASSLRQGNEKLFF. As DNA, the CDR3 is TGTGCCAGCTCACTCCGACAGGGCAATGAAAAACTGTTTTTT.

Written as DNA, the CDR3 is TGTGCCACCAGCACAGGACAGGGCTCCTACAATGAGCAGTTCTTC. Protein: CATSTGQGSYNEQFF. The chain uses TRBV15 and TRBJ2-1; TRBD1 aligns across 8 bases. The CDR3 is 15 residues long. Germline CDR1 reads LNHNV; CDR2 reads YYDKDF (reference sequence). Trimming cost V 4 bases and J 0 bases; bases outside gene matches: 2.

The rearrangement links TRBV6-5 to TRBJ2-3; a weak D match, TRBD1 (5 bases). Deletions cut 5 bases from V and 11 bases from J, with 11 bases between. This CDR3 contains 11 residues. Germline assignment: CDR1 MNHEY and CDR2 SVGAGI. CDR3 sequence reads: CASSHDREQYF. CDR3 sequence (DNA): TGTGCCAGCAGTCACGACAGAGAGCAGTATTTT.